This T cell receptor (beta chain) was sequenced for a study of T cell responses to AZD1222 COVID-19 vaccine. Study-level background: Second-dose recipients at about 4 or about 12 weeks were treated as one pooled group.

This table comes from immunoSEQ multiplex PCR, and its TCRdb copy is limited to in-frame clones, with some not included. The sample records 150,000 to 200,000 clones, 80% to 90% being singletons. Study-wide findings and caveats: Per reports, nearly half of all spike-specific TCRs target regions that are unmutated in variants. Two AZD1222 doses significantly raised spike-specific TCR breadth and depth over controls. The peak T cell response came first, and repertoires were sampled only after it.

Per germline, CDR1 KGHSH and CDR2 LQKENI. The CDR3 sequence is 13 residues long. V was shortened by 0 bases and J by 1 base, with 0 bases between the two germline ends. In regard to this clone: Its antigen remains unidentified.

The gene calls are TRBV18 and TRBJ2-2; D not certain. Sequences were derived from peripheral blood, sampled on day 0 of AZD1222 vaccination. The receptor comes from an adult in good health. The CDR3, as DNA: TGTGCCAGCTCACCACCGAACACCGGGGAGCTGTTTTTT. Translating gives CASSPPNTGELFF.